This T cell receptor beta chain originates from a study of T cells after yellow fever vaccination. Germline V CDR1 and CDR2: LNHDA, SQIVND (reference sequence). With 10 bases removed from V and 2 bases from J, the gap between germline ends came to 21 bases. The CDR3 extends over 16 amino acids. Conversion of TCR transcripts into cDNA relied on 5'RACE template switching, which added a universal primer site and UMIs. One entry per CDR3 protein results from TCRdb running MiXCR on the 5' RACE reads. The profile covers some 150,000 distinct CDR3 sequences, with roughly 11% appearing a single time and about 38% taken by the ten largest. This clonotype was detected a few times. The antigen is undetermined. Study-wide results and caveats: Most clones from primary vaccination were detected again post-booster (about 95% CD4, 88% CD8).

Sequenced material: CD8+ T cells sorted from PBMCs, taken 15 days after the yellow fever booster vaccination. The TCR comes from a man between 18 and 35 years old who received the YFV17D yellow fever vaccine. The rearrangement links TRBV19 to TRBJ1-5; D is unclear. The CDR3 spells CATTPAGLFGNQPQHF. In nucleotides, the CDR3 is TGTGCCACCACCCCCGCAGGCCTTTTTGGCAATCAGCCCCAGCATTTT.